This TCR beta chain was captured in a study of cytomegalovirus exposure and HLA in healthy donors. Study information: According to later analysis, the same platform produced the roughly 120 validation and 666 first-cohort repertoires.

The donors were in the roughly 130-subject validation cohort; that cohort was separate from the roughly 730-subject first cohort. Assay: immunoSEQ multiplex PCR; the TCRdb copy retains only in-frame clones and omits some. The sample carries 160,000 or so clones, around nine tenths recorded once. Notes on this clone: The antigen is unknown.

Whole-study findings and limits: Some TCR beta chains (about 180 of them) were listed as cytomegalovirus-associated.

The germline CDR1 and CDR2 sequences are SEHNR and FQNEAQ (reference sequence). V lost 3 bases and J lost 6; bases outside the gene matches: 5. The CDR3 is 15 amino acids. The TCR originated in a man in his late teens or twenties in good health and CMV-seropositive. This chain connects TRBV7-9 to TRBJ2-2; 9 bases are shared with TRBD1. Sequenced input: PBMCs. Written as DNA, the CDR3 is TGTGCCAGCAGCTTGAACAGGGGGCTCTCCGGGGAGCTGTTTTTT. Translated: CASSLNRGLSGELFF.